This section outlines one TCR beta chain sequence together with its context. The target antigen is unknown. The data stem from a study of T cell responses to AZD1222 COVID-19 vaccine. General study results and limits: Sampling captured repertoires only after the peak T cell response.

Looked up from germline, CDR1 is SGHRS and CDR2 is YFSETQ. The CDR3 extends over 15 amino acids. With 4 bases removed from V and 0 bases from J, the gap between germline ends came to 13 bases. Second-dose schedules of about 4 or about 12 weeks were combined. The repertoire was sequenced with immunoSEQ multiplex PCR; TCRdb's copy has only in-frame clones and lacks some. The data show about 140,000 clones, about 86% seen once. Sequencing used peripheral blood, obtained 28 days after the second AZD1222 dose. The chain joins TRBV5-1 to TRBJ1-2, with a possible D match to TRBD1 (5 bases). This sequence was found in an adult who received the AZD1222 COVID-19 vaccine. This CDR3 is CASSPGGGTNYGYTF. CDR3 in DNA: TGCGCCAGCAGCCCCGGGGGGGGTACTAACTATGGCTACACCTTC.